This TCR beta chain was retrieved from a study of graft-versus-host responses after intestinal transplantation. General study findings and limits: Recipient marrow showed GvH clones, some seen first in ileum or blood.

Libraries were prepared by immunoSEQ multiplex PCR; TCRdb keeps only in-frame clonotypes and omits some of them. The table lists 77,000 or so clones, roughly 90% of them singletons. Regarding this clone: Its target is not known.

The receptor comes from a human patient who received an intestinal transplant, so some T cells may come from the graft donor. Sequencing was performed on PBMCs, taken 98 days after intestinal transplantation.

CDR3 protein: CASSPISGITDTQYF. For the CDR3, the DNA is TGTGCCAGCAGCCCGATAAGCGGAATCACAGATACGCAGTATTTT. V and J are TRBV7-2 and TRBJ2-3; possible D gene TRBD2, 5 bases. Germline assignment: CDR1 SGHTA and CDR2 FQGNSA. Trimming shortened V by 5 bases and J by 2 bases, and 14 bases separated the two germline ends. The CDR3 has 15 amino acids.